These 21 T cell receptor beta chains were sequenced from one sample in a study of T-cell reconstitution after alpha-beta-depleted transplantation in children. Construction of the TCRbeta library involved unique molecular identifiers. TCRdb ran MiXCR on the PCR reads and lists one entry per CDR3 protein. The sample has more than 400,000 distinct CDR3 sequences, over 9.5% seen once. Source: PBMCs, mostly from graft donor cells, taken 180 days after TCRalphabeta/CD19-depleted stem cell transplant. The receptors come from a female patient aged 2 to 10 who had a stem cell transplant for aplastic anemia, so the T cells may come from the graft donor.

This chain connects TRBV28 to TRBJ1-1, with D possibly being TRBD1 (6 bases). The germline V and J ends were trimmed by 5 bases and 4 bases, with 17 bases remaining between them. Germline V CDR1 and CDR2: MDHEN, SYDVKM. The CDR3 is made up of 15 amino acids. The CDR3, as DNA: TGTGCCAGCAGTCCGGGGGCCAGGGGCCCCACTGAAGCTTTCTTT. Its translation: CASSPGARGPTEAFF. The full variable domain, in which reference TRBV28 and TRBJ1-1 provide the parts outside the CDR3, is DVKVTQSSRYLVKRTGEKVFLECVQDMDHENMFWYRQDPGLGLRLIYFSYDVKMKEKGDIPEGYSVSREKKERFSLILESASTNQTSMYLCASSPGARGPTEAFFGQGTRLTVV.

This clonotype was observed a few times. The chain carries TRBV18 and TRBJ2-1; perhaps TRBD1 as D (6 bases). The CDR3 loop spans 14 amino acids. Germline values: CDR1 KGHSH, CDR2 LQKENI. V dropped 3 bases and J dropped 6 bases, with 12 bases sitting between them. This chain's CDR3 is CASSPRQATNEQFF. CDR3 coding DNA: TGTGCCAGCTCACCGAGACAGGCGACCAATGAGCAGTTCTTC.

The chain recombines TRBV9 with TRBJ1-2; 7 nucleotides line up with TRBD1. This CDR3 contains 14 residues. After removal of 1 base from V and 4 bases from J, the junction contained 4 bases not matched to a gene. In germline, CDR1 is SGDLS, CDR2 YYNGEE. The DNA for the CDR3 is TGTGCCAGCAGCGTAAACGGACAGGTCTATGGCTACACCTTC. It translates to CASSVNGQVYGYTF.

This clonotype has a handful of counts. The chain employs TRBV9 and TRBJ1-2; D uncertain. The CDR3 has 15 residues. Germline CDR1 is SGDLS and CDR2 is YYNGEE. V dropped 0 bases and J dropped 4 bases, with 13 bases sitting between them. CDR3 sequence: CASSVDGTDLYGYTF. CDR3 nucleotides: TGTGCCAGCAGCGTAGATGGCACGGACCTCTATGGCTACACCTTC.

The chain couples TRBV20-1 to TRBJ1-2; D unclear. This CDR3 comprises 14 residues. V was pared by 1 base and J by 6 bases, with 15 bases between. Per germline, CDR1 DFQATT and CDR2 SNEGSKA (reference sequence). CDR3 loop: CSARATALHDGYTF. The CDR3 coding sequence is TGCAGTGCTAGAGCGACTGCCCTACATGATGGCTACACCTTC.

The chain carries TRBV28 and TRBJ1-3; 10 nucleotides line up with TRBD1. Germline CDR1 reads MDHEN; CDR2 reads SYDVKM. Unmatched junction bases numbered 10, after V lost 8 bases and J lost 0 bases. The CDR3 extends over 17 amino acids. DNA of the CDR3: TGTGCCAGCGCCCGGGACAGGGGCCCTACCTCTGGAAACACCATATATTTT. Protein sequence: CASARDRGPTSGNTIYF. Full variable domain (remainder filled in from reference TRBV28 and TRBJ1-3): DVKVTQSSRYLVKRTGEKVFLECVQDMDHENMFWYRQDPGLGLRLIYFSYDVKMKEKGDIPEGYSVSREKKERFSLILESASTNQTSMYLCASARDRGPTSGNTIYFGEGSWLTVV.

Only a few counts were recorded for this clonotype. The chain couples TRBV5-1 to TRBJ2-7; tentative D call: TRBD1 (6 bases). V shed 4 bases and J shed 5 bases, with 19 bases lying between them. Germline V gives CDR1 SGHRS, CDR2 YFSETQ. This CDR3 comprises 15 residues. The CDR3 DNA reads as TGCGCCAGCAGCCGTACCACAGGGTATGCCCACGAGCAGTACTTC. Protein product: CASSRTTGYAHEQYF.

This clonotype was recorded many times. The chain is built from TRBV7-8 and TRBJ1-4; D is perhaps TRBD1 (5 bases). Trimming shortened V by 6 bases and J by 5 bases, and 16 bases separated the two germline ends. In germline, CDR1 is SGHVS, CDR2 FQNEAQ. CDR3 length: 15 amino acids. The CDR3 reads CASRERGASNEKLFF. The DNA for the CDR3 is TGTGCCAGCAGGGAGCGAGGGGCTTCCAATGAAAAACTGTTTTTT.

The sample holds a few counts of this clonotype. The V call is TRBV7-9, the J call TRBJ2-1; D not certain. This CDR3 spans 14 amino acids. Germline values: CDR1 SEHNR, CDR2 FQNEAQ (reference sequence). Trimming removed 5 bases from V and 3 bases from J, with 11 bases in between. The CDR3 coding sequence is TGTGCCAGCAGCCAAACCCTAGACTACAATGAGCAGTTCTTC. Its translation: CASSQTLDYNEQFF. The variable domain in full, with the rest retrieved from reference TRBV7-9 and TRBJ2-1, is DTGVSQNPRHKITKRGQNVTFRCDPISEHNRLYWYRQTLGQGPEFLTYFQNEAQLEKSRLLSDRFSAERPKGSFSTLEIQRTEQGDSAMYLCASSQTLDYNEQFFGPGTRLTVL.

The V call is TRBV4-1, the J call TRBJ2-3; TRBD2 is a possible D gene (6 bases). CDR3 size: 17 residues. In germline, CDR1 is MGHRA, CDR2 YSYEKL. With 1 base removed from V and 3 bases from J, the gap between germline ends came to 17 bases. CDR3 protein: CASSQGLVREKTDTQYF. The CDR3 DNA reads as TGCGCCAGCAGCCAAGGGCTTGTCCGGGAGAAGACAGATACGCAGTATTTT.

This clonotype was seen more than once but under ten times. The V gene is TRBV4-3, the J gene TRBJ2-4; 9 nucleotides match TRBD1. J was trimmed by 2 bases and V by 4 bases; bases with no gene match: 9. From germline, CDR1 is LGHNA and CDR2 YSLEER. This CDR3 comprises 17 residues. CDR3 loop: CASSRLQGALSKNIQYF. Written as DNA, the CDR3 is TGCGCCAGCAGCCGACTACAGGGGGCCCTTTCCAAAAACATTCAGTACTTC.

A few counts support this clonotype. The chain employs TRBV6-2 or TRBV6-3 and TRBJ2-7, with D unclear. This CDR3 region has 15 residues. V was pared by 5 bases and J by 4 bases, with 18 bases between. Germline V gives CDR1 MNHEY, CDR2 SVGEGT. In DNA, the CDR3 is TGTGCCAGCAGTCACCCCGTGGCAGCTTCTTACGAGCAGTACGTC. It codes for CASSHPVAASYEQYV.

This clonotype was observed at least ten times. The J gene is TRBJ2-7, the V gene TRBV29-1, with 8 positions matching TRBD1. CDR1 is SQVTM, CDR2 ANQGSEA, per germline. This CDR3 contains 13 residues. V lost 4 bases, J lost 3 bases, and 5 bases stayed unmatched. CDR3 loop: CSVVGTGVYEQYF. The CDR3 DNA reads TGCAGCGTTGTAGGGACAGGAGTCTACGAGCAGTACTTC.

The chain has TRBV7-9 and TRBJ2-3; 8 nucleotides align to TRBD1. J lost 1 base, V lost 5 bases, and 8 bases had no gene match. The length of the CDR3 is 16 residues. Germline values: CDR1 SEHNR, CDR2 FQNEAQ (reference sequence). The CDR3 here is CASSRTGGRGTDTQYF. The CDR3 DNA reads TGTGCCAGCAGCCGCACAGGGGGAAGGGGCACAGATACGCAGTATTTT.

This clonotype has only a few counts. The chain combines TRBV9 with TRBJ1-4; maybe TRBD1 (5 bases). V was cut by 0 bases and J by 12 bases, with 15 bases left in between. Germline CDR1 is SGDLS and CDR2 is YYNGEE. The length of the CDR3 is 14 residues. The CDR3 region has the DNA TGTGCCAGCAGCGTAGCCGGGGCCTCGGAAGAACTGTTTTTT. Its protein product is CASSVAGASEELFF.

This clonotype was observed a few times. CDR3 amino acids: CATSTKGQGSNQPQHF. As DNA, the CDR3 is TGTGCCACCAGCACCAAGGGACAGGGAAGTAATCAGCCCCAGCATTTT. The chain links TRBV15 to TRBJ1-5, with TRBD1 matching 9 bases. J was trimmed by 4 bases and V by 4 bases; bases with no gene match: 8. Germline CDR1 LNHNV, CDR2 YYDKDF (reference sequence). CDR3 length: 16 residues.

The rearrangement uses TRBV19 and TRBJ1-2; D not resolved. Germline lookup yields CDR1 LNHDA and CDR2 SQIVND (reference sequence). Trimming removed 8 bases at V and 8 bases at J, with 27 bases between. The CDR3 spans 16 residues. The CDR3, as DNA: TGTGCCAGTGGCCGACTATCGTCGCAGCGGCCAGTGGGCTACACCTTC. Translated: CASGRLSSQRPVGYTF.

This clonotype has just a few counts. The CDR3 loop is CASSSLRTGGLGQYF. CDR3 sequence (DNA): TGTGCCAGCAGCTCGCTAAGGACAGGGGGCTTGGGGCAGTACTTC. This sequence joins TRBV7-8 and TRBJ2-7, with 11 bases that match TRBD1. Per germline, CDR1 SGHVS and CDR2 FQNEAQ. After removal of 4 bases from V and 9 bases from J, the junction contained 11 bases not matched to a gene. The CDR3 is made up of 15 amino acids.

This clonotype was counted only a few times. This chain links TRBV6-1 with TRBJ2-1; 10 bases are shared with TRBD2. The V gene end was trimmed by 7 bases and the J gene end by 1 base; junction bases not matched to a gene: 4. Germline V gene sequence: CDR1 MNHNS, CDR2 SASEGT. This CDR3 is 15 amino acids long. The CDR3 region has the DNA TGTGCCAGCACTAGCGGGAGATGGTCCTACAATGAGCAGTTCTTC. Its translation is CASTSGRWSYNEQFF.

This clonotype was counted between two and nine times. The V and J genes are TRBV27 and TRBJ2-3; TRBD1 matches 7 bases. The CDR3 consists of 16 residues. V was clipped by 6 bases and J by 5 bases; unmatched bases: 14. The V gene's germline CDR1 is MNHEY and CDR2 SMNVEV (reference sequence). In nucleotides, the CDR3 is TGTGCCAGCAGCAGCAATGTCGGGACAGTTCAAGATACGCAGTATTTT. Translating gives CASSSNVGTVQDTQYF.

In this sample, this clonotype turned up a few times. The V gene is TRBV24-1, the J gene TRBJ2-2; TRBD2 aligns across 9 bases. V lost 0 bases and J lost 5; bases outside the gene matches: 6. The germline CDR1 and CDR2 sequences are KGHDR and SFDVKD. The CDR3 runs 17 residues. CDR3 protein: CATSDLKASGRTGELFF. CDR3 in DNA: TGTGCCACCAGTGATTTGAAGGCGAGCGGGAGGACCGGGGAGCTGTTTTTT.